A selection of T cell receptor beta chains follows, all from one sample in a study of shared clonotypes between healthy human individuals. Libraries were prepared by immunoSEQ multiplex PCR; TCRdb keeps only in-frame clonotypes and omits some of them. The sample yields 650,000 to 800,000 clones, around 90% seen once. The sequenced sample consisted of naive CD8+ T cells sorted from blood. The receptors shown here come from a man aged 25-45 years in good health. Both conserved end residues are part of each CDR3. The D gene is left open where the match is weak. Clone size is shown for a subset of rows, as once, few, many or a class of expanded clone.

V gene	J gene	clone size	D gene	CDR3 protein	CDR3 DNA
TRBV7-7	TRBJ2-3	.	.	CASSLGVGRTDTQYF	TGTGCTAGCAGCTTAGGAGTGGGGCGCACAGATACGCAGTATTTT
TRBV28	TRBJ2-5	.	.	CASSPLYRPAQETQYF	TGTGCCAGCAGTCCCCTATACCGGCCCGCACAAGAGACCCAGTACTTC
TRBV11-2	TRBJ2-3	.	TRBD2	CASRESPGLAGVADTQYF	TGTGCCAGCAGGGAATCCCCGGGACTAGCGGGAGTGGCAGATACGCAGTATTTT
TRBV7-9	TRBJ1-1	.	.	CASSLAQGRSLEAFF	TGTGCCAGCAGCTTAGCGCAGGGGAGGAGCCTTGAAGCTTTCTTT
TRBV29-1	TRBJ1-5	.	TRBD1	CSVGTGGQEPQHF	TGCAGCGTGGGGACAGGCGGGCAGGAGCCCCAGCATTTT
TRBV6-1	TRBJ2-7	.	.	CASSDYLAYEQYF	TGTGCCAGCAGTGATTATCTAGCCTACGAGCAGTACTTC
TRBV9	TRBJ1-2	.	.	CASTTRTRMGGGYTF	TGTGCCAGCACCACCAGGACCCGTATGGGCGGTGGCTACACCTTC
TRBV28	TRBJ1-1	.	TRBD1	CASSSTGGQATEAFF	TGTGCCAGCAGTTCCACAGGGGGCCAAGCCACTGAAGCTTTCTTT
TRBV6-1	TRBJ2-7	.	.	CASSASMSSYEQYF	TGTGCCAGCAGTGCCTCAATGAGCTCCTACGAGCAGTACTTC
TRBV30	TRBJ1-2	.	.	CAWMAGNGYTF	TGTGCCTGGATGGCAGGGAATGGCTACACCTTC
TRBV5-1	TRBJ2-7	.	.	CASSLRGAYEQYF	TGTGCCAGCAGCTTGAGGGGGGCCTACGAGCAGTACTTC
TRBV28	TRBJ1-1	.	.	CASSPVENTEAFF	TGTGCCAGCAGTCCTGTGGAGAACACTGAAGCTTTCTTT
TRBV9	TRBJ2-1	.	.	CASSPFPRDQTYNEQFF	TGTGCCAGCAGCCCTTTCCCCCGGGACCAAACCTACAATGAGCAGTTCTTC
TRBV19	TRBJ2-7	.	TRBD1	CASSTFQDRPFYEQYF	TGTGCCAGTAGTACTTTCCAGGACAGGCCCTTCTACGAGCAGTACTTC
TRBV6-5	TRBJ1-1	.	.	CASSMLVGKTEAFF	TGTGCCAGCAGCATGCTCGTCGGGAAGACTGAAGCTTTCTTT
TRBV7-9	TRBJ2-1	.	.	CASSSTGTEPYNEQFF	TGTGCCAGCAGCTCTACAGGGACGGAGCCCTACAATGAGCAGTTCTTC
TRBV10-3	TRBJ1-2	.	.	CAIRDNYGYTF	TGTGCCATCCGGGACAACTATGGCTACACCTTC
TRBV7-9	TRBJ1-2	.	.	CASSLAPEDYGYTF	TGTGCCAGCAGCTTAGCCCCGGAAGACTATGGCTACACCTTC
TRBV7-9	TRBJ2-5	once	TRBD1	CASSHTGGREETQYF	TGTGCCAGCAGCCATACAGGGGGCAGGGAGGAGACCCAGTACTTC
TRBV29-1	TRBJ2-7	.	.	CSVTAPSYEQYF	TGCAGCGTTACAGCGCCCTCCTACGAGCAGTACTTC
TRBV2	TRBJ2-7	.	TRBD1	CASRGSDRGFYEQYF	TGTGCCAGCAGAGGGTCGGACAGGGGTTTTTACGAGCAGTACTTC
TRBV7-8	TRBJ2-2	.	TRBD1	CASSETGGAGGELFF	TGTGCCAGCAGCGAGACAGGGGGCGCAGGCGGGGAGCTGTTTTTT
TRBV7-9	TRBJ2-3	few	.	CASSRGLDTQYF	TGTGCCAGCAGCCGGGGGCTTGATACGCAGTATTTT
TRBV11-2	TRBJ2-3	once	TRBD1	CASSLVGQGRTDTQYF	TGTGCCAGCAGCTTAGTGGGACAGGGGCGCACAGATACGCAGTATTTT
TRBV7-8	TRBJ1-1	.	TRBD1	CASSQRTGSNPEAFF	TGTGCCAGCAGCCAGCGGACAGGGAGTAACCCTGAAGCTTTCTTT
TRBV7-9	TRBJ1-1	.	.	CASSLGVTEAFF	TGTGCCAGCAGCCTGGGTGTCACTGAAGCTTTCTTT
TRBV29-1	TRBJ2-1	.	.	CSVEDRSERNEQFF	TGCAGCGTTGAAGATCGCAGCGAGCGGAATGAGCAGTTCTTC
TRBV7-2	TRBJ1-1	.	.	CASSRTNTEAFF	TGTGCCAGCAGTCGGACAAACACTGAAGCTTTCTTT
TRBV11-2	TRBJ2-7	.	.	CASSVRPGDAAYEQYF	TGTGCCAGCAGCGTCAGACCGGGAGACGCTGCCTACGAGCAGTACTTC
TRBV10-3	TRBJ2-7	.	TRBD2	CAISEVTGGSYEQYF	TGTGCCATCAGTGAGGTTACGGGAGGCTCCTACGAGCAGTACTTC
TRBV11-2	TRBJ2-5	once	TRBD1	CASSGTGEETQYF	TGTGCCAGCAGCGGGACAGGGGAAGAGACCCAGTACTTC
TRBV28	TRBJ2-2	.	TRBD2	CASSRPPGLAGAGELFF	TGTGCCAGCAGCCGTCCCCCGGGACTAGCGGGAGCCGGGGAGCTGTTTTTT
TRBV28	TRBJ2-7	.	TRBD1	CASTTQGASGTGSFYEQYF	TGTGCCAGCACCACGCAGGGGGCGAGCGGTACCGGGAGTTTCTACGAGCAGTACTTC
TRBV7-2	TRBJ2-5	.	.	CASSLGSVGQETQYF	TGTGCCAGCAGCTTAGGTTCAGTAGGGCAAGAGACCCAGTACTTC
TRBV7-9	TRBJ2-2	.	.	CASSFAAGAGTINTGELFF	TGTGCCAGCAGCTTTGCGGCAGGGGCAGGGACGATTAACACCGGGGAGCTGTTTTTT
TRBV5-1	TRBJ2-7	.	TRBD2	CASSLGREGEQYF	TGCGCCAGCAGCTTGGGCAGGGAGGGCGAGCAGTACTTC
TRBV7-3	TRBJ2-1	.	.	CASSLNLGPDLSDEQFF	TGTGCCAGCAGCTTAAATTTAGGCCCGGACTTAAGCGATGAGCAGTTCTTC
TRBV9	TRBJ1-2	.	.	CASSGKGYTF	TGTGCCAGCAGCGGAAAGGGCTACACCTTC
TRBV11-2	TRBJ2-7	.	.	CASSLMGGSEQYF	TGTGCCAGCAGCTTAATGGGTGGGTCCGAGCAGTACTTC
TRBV10-3	TRBJ1-4	.	.	CAISPGTNEKLFF	TGTGCCATCAGTCCAGGGACTAATGAAAAACTGTTTTTT
TRBV29-1	TRBJ2-7	.	.	CSVRTAISYEQYF	TGCAGCGTTCGGACAGCGATATCCTACGAGCAGTACTTC
TRBV29-1	TRBJ2-6	.	.	CSVADGPLSSGANVLTF	TGCAGCGTTGCGGACGGGCCTTTGAGCTCTGGGGCCAACGTCCTGACTTTC
TRBV9	TRBJ1-1	.	.	CASSVDVGRAFF	TGTGCCAGCAGCGTAGATGTGGGGAGAGCTTTCTTT
TRBV10-3	TRBJ2-3	once	.	CAIRDRLGTDTQYF	TGTGCCATCAGGGATCGACTAGGCACAGATACGCAGTATTTT
TRBV7-8	TRBJ1-5	.	TRBD1	CASSYRDRDSQPQHF	TGTGCCAGCAGCTACCGGGACAGGGACAGTCAGCCCCAGCATTTT
TRBV7-9	TRBJ1-2	.	.	CASSSDSLVVNGYTF	TGTGCCAGCAGCTCGGACAGTTTGGTGGTGAATGGCTACACCTTC
TRBV20-1	TRBJ2-1	.	.	CSATREQFF	TGCAGTGCTACGCGCGAGCAGTTCTTC
TRBV27	TRBJ2-2	.	.	CASTNIGGPGELFF	TGTGCCAGCACCAACATCGGGGGTCCCGGGGAGCTGTTTTTT
TRBV4-3	TRBJ2-2	once	TRBD2	CASSQDSGLAGVAGELFF	TGCGCCAGCAGCCAAGATTCGGGACTAGCGGGAGTAGCCGGGGAGCTGTTTTTT
TRBV27	TRBJ2-7	.	.	CASSNGMQQQYF	TGTGCCAGCAGTAACGGTATGCAGCAGCAGTACTTC
TRBV5-1	TRBJ2-3	.	.	CASSLALDSTDTQYF	TGCGCCAGCAGCTTGGCTCTTGACAGCACAGATACGCAGTATTTT
TRBV10-3	TRBJ2-1	.	.	CAIAFSGRESYNEQFF	TGTGCCATCGCTTTTAGCGGTAGAGAGTCTTACAATGAGCAGTTCTTC
TRBV28	TRBJ2-3	.	.	CASSFTTSTDTQYF	TGTGCCAGCAGTTTCACTACCAGCACAGATACGCAGTATTTT
TRBV27	TRBJ2-7	.	TRBD2	CASSLGSSGTNEQYF	TGTGCCAGCAGTTTAGGTTCTAGCGGGACTAATGAGCAGTACTTC
TRBV7-8	TRBJ2-3	.	TRBD1	CASSFYRGLGGTDTQYF	TGTGCCAGCAGCTTCTACAGGGGGCTCGGGGGCACAGATACGCAGTATTTT
TRBV11-1	TRBJ2-7	.	.	CASSLGSTYEQYF	TGTGCCAGCAGCTTAGGGTCAACCTACGAGCAGTACTTC